This TCR beta chain appears in the sequencing data of a study of OX40 agonist ivuxolimab in advanced cancers. On the study more broadly: The diagnoses of dose-escalation patients were hepatocellular carcinoma, melanoma, renal cell or head and neck cancer. General observations from the study: Some patients without response likewise showed low normalized clonal expansion. Expanded peripheral T-cell antigen specificity went undetermined. At 0.1 to 3.0 mg/kg, clonal expansion of CD4+ and CD8+ blood T cells had occurred by week 6.

CDR1 is SGHNT, CDR2 YYREEE, per germline (reference sequence). V was pared by 4 bases and J by 1 base, with 8 bases between. The CDR3 is 13 residues long. Notes on this clone: Its target is not known.

This table comes from immunoSEQ multiplex PCR, and its TCRdb copy is limited to in-frame clones, with some not included. Of approximately 70,000 clones in the sample, just over 85% were seen once. This material consisted of CD4+ or CD8+ T cells sorted from blood, taken in a trial of the OX40 agonist ivuxolimab. The J gene is TRBJ1-1, the V gene TRBV5-4; no reliable D call. This sequence originates from an adult with an advanced solid tumor such as melanoma, head and neck, liver or kidney cancer. The CDR3 DNA follows: TGTGCCAGCAGCCAAGGCTGGAACACTGAAGCTTTCTTT. Translation: CASSQGWNTEAFF.